The rows below give T cell receptor beta chains drawn from one sample of a study of Graves' ophthalmopathy and Graves' hyperthyroidism. One entry per CDR3 protein results from TCRdb running MiXCR on the multiplex PCR reads. The sample has approximately 540,000 distinct CDR3 sequences; about 35% are singletons. Sequencing was done on a sample of peripheral blood or thyroid tissue (not recorded which). Receptors were obtained from an adult man with Graves' hyperthyroidism. CDR3s leave out the opening cysteine and the closing phenylalanine or tryptophan.

CDR3 length,J gene,V gene,CDR3 protein
13,TRBJ1-1,TRBV20-1,SARPGTGGPTEAF
12,TRBJ1-1,TRBV6-5,ASSYDRVYAEAF
9,.,TRBV11-2,ASTSRIGQF
13,TRBJ2-7,TRBV7-2,ASSPKDRRSYEQY
10,TRBJ1-2,TRBV29-1,SVDNEAGGYT
13,TRBJ2-5,TRBV7-9,ASSLGTGGTETQY
16,TRBJ2-3,TRBV7-6,ASSYLTSGGASTDTQY
11,TRBJ2-5,TRBV20-1,SARRLGQETQY
16,TRBJ1-4,TRBV6-5,ASSYASARGTLNEKLF
12,TRBJ1-4,TRBV25-1,ASSDRGPNEKLF
8,TRBJ1-5,TRBV29-1,SGRDSYEH
12,TRBJ2-5,TRBV15,ATSGTGTRETQY
14,TRBJ2-6,TRBV18,ASSPRGDSGANVLT
15,TRBJ1-4,TRBV7-2,ASSPRGGKTGNEKLF
11,TRBJ1-4,TRBV6-1,ASSQLDVEKLF
12,.,TRBV7-3,ASSLRQGGNEQF
11,TRBJ2-5,TRBV5-1,ASSGQPQETQY
15,TRBJ1-1,TRBV10-3,ASSPLRGAQMNTEAF
13,TRBJ1-6,TRBV20-1,SARVGGTRDSPLH
13,TRBJ2-7,TRBV18,ASSSLGPPAYEQY
10,TRBJ2-7,TRBV12-3/TRBV12-4,ASSLSDGEQY
14,TRBJ1-5,TRBV19,ASSSSQVYSNQPQH
14,TRBJ1-2,TRBV10-3,AISESTGIGDYGYT
10,TRBJ1-2,TRBV9,ASGAGEYGYT
12,TRBJ1-1,TRBV6-6,ASSYSAGDTEAF